These 8 T cell receptor beta chains originate from one sample sequenced in a study of control samples from healthy donors and cancer patients. Profiled with immunoSEQ multiplex PCR; TCRdb holds only in-frame clones, not every one. The sample lists 100,000 to 150,000 clones, about 90% seen once, with 2.1% in the top ten. Sequencing was done on a sample of blood. The receptors were gathered from a woman between 50 and 59 years old in good health.

The chain combines TRBV6-5 with TRBJ1-5; D gene unclear. The CDR3 spans 14 residues. Per the germline V gene, CDR1 is MNHEY and CDR2 is SVGAGI. V lost 9 bases and J lost 0, with 12 bases in between. The CDR3 DNA follows: TGTGCCAGATCTCTACACTATAGCAATCAGCCCCAGCATTTT. Translating it yields CARSLHYSNQPQHF.

This chain links TRBV16 with TRBJ2-3; 8 nucleotides align to TRBD2. The J segment lost 2 bases and the V segment lost 5 bases, leaving 15 bases of the junction unmatched. The V gene's germline CDR1 is KGHSY and CDR2 FQNENV. This CDR3 has 18 amino acids. CDR3 nucleotides: TGTGCCAGCAGCAGCACCACGGGGGGGGCATTCTTCACAGATACGCAGTATTTT. It translates to CASSSTTGGAFFTDTQYF.

The chain uses TRBV30 and TRBJ1-5, with a tentative D call TRBD1 (6 bases). From germline, CDR1 is GTSNPN and CDR2 SVGIG (reference sequence). The CDR3 is 13 residues long. With 0 bases removed from V and 5 bases from J, the gap between germline ends came to 8 bases. The CDR3 reads CAWSVGGDQPQHF. The CDR3 DNA reads TGTGCCTGGAGTGTAGGGGGGGATCAGCCCCAGCATTTT.

V usage is TRBV7-9 and J usage is TRBJ2-5; a possible D gene is TRBD1 (6 bases). The CDR3 loop spans 17 amino acids. From germline, CDR1 is SEHNR and CDR2 FQNEAQ (reference sequence). With 2 bases removed from V and 7 bases from J, the gap between germline ends came to 23 bases. The CDR3 region is CASSLYRVQKPRGTQYF. The CDR3 bases are TGTGCCAGCAGCTTATATAGAGTCCAGAAACCCAGGGGGACCCAGTACTTC.

V gene TRBV29-1 combines with J gene TRBJ2-3, with 12 nucleotides matching TRBD1. After removal of 1 base from V and 0 bases from J, the junction contained 2 bases not matched to a gene. Germline V gene lookup returns CDR1 SQVTM and CDR2 ANQGSEA. The CDR3 sequence is 16 residues long. In nucleotides, the CDR3 is TGCAGCGTTGAAGTGGGACAGGGGGCGAGCACAGATACGCAGTATTTT. Translated: CSVEVGQGASTDTQYF.

The rearrangement joins TRBV28 to TRBJ2-1, with D possibly being TRBD1 (5 bases). Germline V CDR1 and CDR2: MDHEN, SYDVKM. CDR3 length equals 15 residues. V lost 3 bases and J lost 1, with 10 bases in between. In DNA, the CDR3 is TGTGCCAGCAGTTTCTGGGGCGGATCCTACAATGAGCAGTTCTTC. Translation: CASSFWGGSYNEQFF.

This sequence joins TRBV5-4 and TRBJ2-7; the D gene is possibly TRBD2 (6 bases). The length of the CDR3 is 13 residues. Germline V gene data show CDR1 as SGHNT and CDR2 as YYREEE (reference sequence). V was cut by 5 bases and J by 0 bases, with 9 bases left in between. CDR3 in DNA: TGTGCCAGCAGTTACGGGGGCTCCTACGAGCAGTACTTC. Translation: CASSYGGSYEQYF.

The CDR3 is CASSPWDKGGTEAFF. CDR3 coding DNA: TGCGCCAGCAGCCCCTGGGACAAGGGAGGTACTGAAGCTTTCTTT. V and J are TRBV5-1 and TRBJ1-1; a possible D gene is TRBD1 (6 bases). Deletions cut 4 bases from V and 5 bases from J, with 18 bases between. The germline CDR1 and CDR2 sequences are SGHRS and YFSETQ. This CDR3 has 15 residues.